These 21 T cell receptor beta chains were sequenced from one sample in a study of CXCR3-negative and CXCR3-positive naive CD8 T cells. UMI-tagged TRB cDNA libraries were built via 5' RACE. TCRdb re-called the 5' RACE reads and gives one entry per CDR3 protein, without DNA. In all, the sample yields around 92,000 distinct CDR3 sequences. The material sequenced was naive CXCR3- CD8+ T cells from blood. The subset denotes: CD45RO-CCR7+CD27+CD95- naive CD8+ T cells lacking CXCR3 (TNR3-). The source is a human donor in good health. Some clones in this sample may be carry-over from other donors' samples.

The rearrangement joins TRBV11-2 to TRBJ2-1; the TRBD2 assignment by TCRdb is unverifiable without DNA. In germline, CDR1 is SGHAT, CDR2 FQNNGV. The CDR3 covers 19 residues. The CDR3 protein is CASSLGHSTSGRTGNEQFF.

This rearrangement joins TRBV10-2 to TRBJ1-1. The CDR3 is 14 amino acids. Per the germline V gene, CDR1 is WSHSY and CDR2 is SAAADI. CDR3 sequence: CASGGDGMNTEAFF.

The V gene is TRBV28, the J gene TRBJ2-1; TCRdb proposes TRBD1, but this gene call is untestable without DNA. Per the germline V gene, CDR1 is MDHEN and CDR2 is SYDVKM. CDR3 length: 16 residues. The CDR3 loop is CACQQSSGGTPLEQFF.

J is TRBJ2-7 and V is TRBV30; TCRdb's D call of TRBD2 is untestable without DNA. Germline loops: CDR1 GTSNPN, CDR2 SVGIG (reference sequence). This CDR3 contains 16 residues. CDR3 sequence reads: CAWSIGGLAIVYEQYF.

This chain uses TRBV3-1 with TRBJ2-2; TCRdb's D call, TRBD1, is unchecked because there is no DNA. Germline CDR1 reads LGHDT; CDR2 reads YNNKEL (reference sequence). The CDR3 consists of 19 residues. The CDR3 region is CASSSEFQDRAVNAGELFF.

The rearrangement joins TRBV29-1 to TRBJ2-7; TCRdb lists TRBD2, though no DNA is available to test this call. Germline-derived CDR1 and CDR2 are SQVTM and ANQGSEA. The CDR3 consists of 13 residues. The CDR3 sequence: CSVGLAGLYEQYF.

The V call is TRBV5-1, the J call TRBJ2-1; the TCRdb D gene call, TRBD2, has no DNA to confirm it. Germline lookup yields CDR1 SGHRS and CDR2 YFSETQ. The CDR3 totals 13 residues. CDR3 amino acids: CASRYPSYNEQFF.

V gene TRBV20-1 combines with J gene TRBJ2-7; as DNA is missing, the TRBD1 call by TCRdb cannot be tested. Looked up from germline, CDR1 is DFQATT and CDR2 is SNEGSKA (reference sequence). This CDR3 spans 13 amino acids. The CDR3 sequence: CSASRQASYEQYF.

This chain uses TRBV5-1 with TRBJ2-3; TCRdb picks TRBD2, but there is no DNA to check that call. This CDR3 contains 16 residues. Germline V gives CDR1 SGHRS, CDR2 YFSETQ. The CDR3 loop reads CASSSASGGSTDTQYF. Full variable domain (rest looked up from reference TRBV5-1 and TRBJ2-3): KAGVTQTPRYLIKTRGQQVTLSCSPISGHRSVSWYQQTPGQGLQFLFEYFSETQRNKGNFPGRFSGRQFSNSRSEMNVSTLELGDSALYLCASSSASGGSTDTQYFGPGTRLTVL.

The genes are TRBV6-5 and TRBJ2-7; TCRdb lists TRBD2, though no DNA is available to test this call. From germline, CDR1 is MNHEY and CDR2 SVGAGI. This CDR3 has 15 amino acids. CDR3 sequence reads: CASSSSGGATYEQYF.

The chain joins TRBV7-9 to TRBJ1-1; TCRdb returns TRBD1, unconfirmable since there is no DNA. Germline V gene lookup returns CDR1 SEHNR and CDR2 FQNEAQ (reference sequence). CDR3 size: 15 residues. The CDR3 sequence is CASSFSVRGYSEAFF.

CDR3 protein: CASSLDWLAGEYSYNEQFF. The chain couples TRBV11-2 to TRBJ2-1; the D gene TCRdb calls, TRBD2, cannot be checked with no DNA. The length of the CDR3 is 19 residues. Looked up from germline, CDR1 is SGHAT and CDR2 is FQNNGV.

The genes are TRBV12-3 or TRBV12-4 and TRBJ2-7; the D call of TRBD2 rests on TCRdb alone, since no DNA is present to check it. The CDR3 has 15 residues. The CDR3 spells CASSSLPGGTYEQYF.

The V gene is TRBV4-3, the J gene TRBJ2-7; no DNA is available, so the TRBD2 call from TCRdb remains unchecked. The CDR3 totals 15 residues. Germline lookup yields CDR1 LGHNA and CDR2 YSLEER. CDR3 protein: CASSQDKADPYEQYF.

CDR3 amino acids: CASSERSPLTDTQYF. The rearrangement uses TRBV9 and TRBJ2-3; without DNA, the TCRdb call of TRBD2 cannot be checked. From germline, CDR1 is SGDLS and CDR2 YYNGEE. CDR3 length: 15 residues. Complete variable domain (other parts from reference TRBV9 and TRBJ2-3): DSGVTQTPKHLITATGQRVTLRCSPRSGDLSVYWYQQSLDQGLQFLIQYYNGEERAKGNILERFSAQQFPDLHSELNLSSLELGDSALYFCASSERSPLTDTQYFGPGTRLTVL.

The V gene is TRBV29-1, the J gene TRBJ2-1; TCRdb selects TRBD2, and the lack of DNA leaves this call unchecked. The germline V gene has CDR1 SQVTM and CDR2 ANQGSEA. The CDR3 is 15 residues long. CDR3: CSVETSGGAYNEQFF.

The J gene is TRBJ2-3, the V gene TRBV5-5; TCRdb's assignment of TRBD1 cannot be checked, as there is no DNA. The CDR3 is made up of 15 amino acids. The germline V gene has CDR1 SGHKS and CDR2 YYEKEE (reference sequence). The CDR3 loop reads CASSSPGLAPDTQYF.

The gene calls are TRBV5-5 and TRBJ2-1; TCRdb returns TRBD2, unconfirmable since there is no DNA. CDR3 size: 16 residues. Per germline, CDR1 SGHKS and CDR2 YYEKEE (reference sequence). The chain's CDR3 is CASSVLAGGYPNEQFF.

The chain couples TRBV20-1 to TRBJ2-1; TCRdb's D call, TRBD1, is unchecked because there is no DNA. The germline V gene encodes CDR1 DFQATT and CDR2 SNEGSKA (reference sequence). CDR3 size: 11 residues. The CDR3 protein is CSARSSGEQFF.

The V gene is TRBV30, the J gene TRBJ1-3; TCRdb names TRBD1, which stays unverified in the absence of DNA. There are 16 residues in the CDR3. Germline CDR1 GTSNPN, CDR2 SVGIG (reference sequence). CDR3 sequence reads: CAWMRERSLSGNTIYF. Variable domain in full (rest from reference TRBV30 and TRBJ1-3): SQTIHQWPATLVQPVGSPLSLECTVEGTSNPNLYWYRQAAGRGLQLLFYSVGIGQISSEVPQNLSASRPQDRQFILSSKKLLLSDSGFYLCAWMRERSLSGNTIYFGEGSWLTVV.

The J gene is TRBJ2-1, the V gene TRBV4-1; with no DNA, the TCRdb D assignment of TRBD2 cannot be verified. Germline V CDR1 and CDR2: MGHRA, YSYEKL. This CDR3 is built from 19 residues. The CDR3 sequence: CASSQDQGGSPGIYNEQFF.